Listed below are T cell receptor beta chains from one sample, sequenced in a study of response to subunit inactivated influenza vaccine. MiXCR, applied by TCRdb to the RT-PCR reads, yields one record per CDR3 protein. The sample carries around 790,000 distinct CDR3 sequences, about 20% recorded once. The starting material was PBMCs from blood, obtained about 5 days after vaccination. All receptors come from a man aged 45-60 years who received an inactivated influenza vaccine. CDR3s include the opening cysteine and the closing phenylalanine or tryptophan. The D gene is left open where the match is weak.

D gene | J gene | V gene | CDR3 protein
. | TRBJ1-1 | TRBV4-1 | CASSQSWGRGTEAFF
TRBD2 | TRBJ2-1 | TRBV5-1 | CASSLGLLAGGLFYNEQFF
. | TRBJ2-7 | TRBV19 | CASSTRTGLLTSSYEQYF
. | TRBJ2-7 | TRBV7-8 | CASSFRDGFYEQYF
. | TRBJ1-5 | TRBV28 | CASSPDSLGQPQHF
TRBD1 | TRBJ1-2 | TRBV5-4 | CASSPLTGLGGYTF
. | TRBJ2-5 | TRBV20-1 | CSASPPRRRQETQYF
TRBD1 | TRBJ1-3 | TRBV12-3/TRBV12-4 | CASSPNTGGIGNTIYF
TRBD1 | TRBJ2-5 | TRBV7-7 | CASSSDRGHGETQYF
TRBD1 | TRBJ1-2 | TRBV12-3/TRBV12-4 | CASSFRTGGRDGYTF
TRBD2 | TRBJ2-1 | TRBV7-8 | CASSQKSGTSGRLNEQFF
. | TRBJ2-7 | TRBV10-3 | CAISEQTQRPYEQYF
. | TRBJ2-5 | TRBV15 | CATSREGFETQYF
TRBD2 | TRBJ2-7 | TRBV5-4 | CASSGGGAFHEQYF
TRBD2 | TRBJ2-7 | TRBV4-3 | CASSQSLAGGNYEQYF
TRBD2 | TRBJ2-1 | TRBV12-3/TRBV12-4 | CASNSFSGRDYNEQFF
. | TRBJ2-4 | TRBV12-3/TRBV12-4 | CASSLAGAGRAKNIQYF
. | TRBJ2-4 | TRBV7-2 | CASSSGVKNIQYF
TRBD2 | TRBJ2-1 | TRBV4-3 | CASSQDSLAGAEQFF
TRBD1 | TRBJ1-1 | TRBV6-2/TRBV6-3 | CASSRRTGWSSTEAFF
TRBD1 | TRBJ1-1 | TRBV20-1 | CSAAPGTGNTEAFF
. | TRBJ1-2 | TRBV28 | CASRPLGGVLNYGYTF
. | TRBJ2-1 | TRBV6-2/TRBV6-3 | CASTGSRGSNNEQFF
. | TRBJ1-1 | TRBV2 | CASRLEGPFSEAFF
TRBD2 | TRBJ2-2 | TRBV27 | CASSFLFGQTSGLTGELFF
TRBD2 | TRBJ2-7 | TRBV5-1 | CASSGGTSGGYEQYF
TRBD1 | TRBJ2-3 | TRBV11-2 | CASTSRDRGTDTQYF
TRBD2 | TRBJ2-1 | TRBV6-1 | CASSKLTSGAIHNEQFF
. | TRBJ1-4 | TRBV9 | CASSVGEGNGEKLFF
. | TRBJ1-6 | TRBV10-3 | CAISESSGEVSPLHF
TRBD2 | TRBJ2-1 | TRBV20-1 | CSARASGRAANEQFF
TRBD1 | TRBJ2-7 | TRBV4-2 | CASSQDRGRYEQYF
. | TRBJ2-1 | TRBV5-1 | CASSTYGPLTPNNEQFF
. | TRBJ2-3 | TRBV18 | CASSPPGGPDTQYF
TRBD2 | TRBJ2-7 | TRBV20-1 | CSALGLAGDEQYF
. | TRBJ1-3 | TRBV5-1 | CASSLEGRKGGNTIYF
TRBD1 | TRBJ2-2 | TRBV6-1 | CASLKPGTGRTGELFF
. | TRBJ2-3 | TRBV25-1 | CASGRGASTRTDTQYF
. | TRBJ2-7 | TRBV3-1 | CASSPGDGPYEQYF
. | TRBJ2-5 | TRBV10-3 | CAISPGVRETQYF
. | TRBJ2-5 | TRBV11-2 | CASSQTRTGSQETQYF
TRBD2 | TRBJ2-1 | TRBV10-3 | CAISESRREVYNEQFF
. | TRBJ2-5 | TRBV3-1 | CASSPQIQVQETQYF
TRBD2 | TRBJ2-2 | TRBV6-5 | CASSSPGLGTGELFF
TRBD2 | TRBJ2-2 | TRBV29-1 | CSVDRRENPGELFF
TRBD1 | TRBJ2-1 | TRBV29-1 | CSVAGGVRTGRYEQFF
TRBD2 | TRBJ2-2 | TRBV25-1 | CASSDPGLAAGELFF
TRBD2 | TRBJ2-2 | TRBV7-6 | CASSLGLAGGGLFF
. | TRBJ1-1 | TRBV12-3/TRBV12-4 | CASSFIRTNTEAFF
. | TRBJ2-7 | TRBV6-5 | CASSSHPGTQFSYEQYF
TRBD2 | TRBJ2-7 | TRBV6-2/TRBV6-3 | CASSLAAGGSLEQYF
TRBD1 | TRBJ2-2 | TRBV12-3/TRBV12-4 | CASGRDSTTGELFF